This T cell receptor (beta chain) appears in the sequencing data of a study of beta chain features in type 1 diabetes. Regarding the study as a whole: Insertions at VDJ junctions were less frequent in type 1 diabetes patients. These patients also deleted more nucleotides at the same junctions. Within patients, naive, central memory and Treg TCRB repertoires seemed more similar than within healthy donors. Significant though moderate, a shortening of TCRB CDR3s appeared in all four CD4+ subsets of Type 1 diabetes patients.

Expressed TCRB transcripts got sequenced, as all isolated RNA was reverse transcribed. Some clones are missing from TCRdb's copy, which holds only in-frame ones; the method was immunoSEQ multiplex PCR. The table includes around 300,000 clones, approximately 15% detected once. The germline gives CDR1 MDHEN, CDR2 SYDVKM. The trim removed 7 bases at V and 2 bases at J, leaving 10 bases unmatched. The CDR3 contains 15 residues. Turning to this clone: The antigen is not known.

This TCR was sampled from a man in his late teens or twenties with type 1 diabetes. The sample comprised naive CD4+ T cells from blood. The chain has TRBV28 and TRBJ2-7; 8 nucleotides line up with TRBD1. The CDR3 nucleotides are TGTGCCAGCACCCATGTGGGACAGGATACCTACGAGCAGTACTTC. Its translation: CASTHVGQDTYEQYF. Full variable domain (outside the CDR3, taken from reference TRBV28 and TRBJ2-7): DVKVTQSSRYLVKRTGEKVFLECVQDMDHENMFWYRQDPGLGLRLIYFSYDVKMKEKGDIPEGYSVSREKKERFSLILESASTNQTSMYLCASTHVGQDTYEQYFGPGTRLTVT.